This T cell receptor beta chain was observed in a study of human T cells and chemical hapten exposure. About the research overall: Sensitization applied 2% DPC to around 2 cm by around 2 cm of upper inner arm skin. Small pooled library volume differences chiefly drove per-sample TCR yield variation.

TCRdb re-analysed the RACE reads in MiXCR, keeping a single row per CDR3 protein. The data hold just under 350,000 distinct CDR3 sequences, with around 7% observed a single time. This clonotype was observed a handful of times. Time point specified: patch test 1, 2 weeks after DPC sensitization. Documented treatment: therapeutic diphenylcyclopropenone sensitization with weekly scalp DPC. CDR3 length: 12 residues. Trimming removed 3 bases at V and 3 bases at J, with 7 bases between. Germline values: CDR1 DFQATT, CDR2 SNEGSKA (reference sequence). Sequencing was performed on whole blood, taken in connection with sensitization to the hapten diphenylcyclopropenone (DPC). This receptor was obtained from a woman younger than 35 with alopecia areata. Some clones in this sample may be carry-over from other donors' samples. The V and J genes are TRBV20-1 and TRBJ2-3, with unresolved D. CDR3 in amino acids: CSASGVTDTQYF. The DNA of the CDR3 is TGCAGTGCTAGTGGGGTTACAGATACGCAGTATTTT.